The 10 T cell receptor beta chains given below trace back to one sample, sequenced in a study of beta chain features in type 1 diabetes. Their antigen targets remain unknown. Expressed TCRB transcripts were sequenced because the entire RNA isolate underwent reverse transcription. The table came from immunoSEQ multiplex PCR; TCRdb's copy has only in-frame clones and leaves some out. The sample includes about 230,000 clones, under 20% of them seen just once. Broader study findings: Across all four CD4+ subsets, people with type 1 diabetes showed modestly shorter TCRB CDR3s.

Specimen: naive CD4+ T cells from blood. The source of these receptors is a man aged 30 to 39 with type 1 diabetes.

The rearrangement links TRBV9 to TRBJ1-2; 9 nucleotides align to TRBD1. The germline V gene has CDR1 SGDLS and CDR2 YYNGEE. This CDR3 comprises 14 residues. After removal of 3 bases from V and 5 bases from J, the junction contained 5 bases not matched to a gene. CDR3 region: CASSAGDRDYGYTF. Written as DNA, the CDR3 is TGTGCCAGCAGCGCAGGGGACAGGGATTATGGCTACACCTTC. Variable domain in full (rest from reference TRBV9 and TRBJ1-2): DSGVTQTPKHLITATGQRVTLRCSPRSGDLSVYWYQQSLDQGLQFLIQYYNGEERAKGNILERFSAQQFPDLHSELNLSSLELGDSALYFCASSAGDRDYGYTFGSGTRLTVV.

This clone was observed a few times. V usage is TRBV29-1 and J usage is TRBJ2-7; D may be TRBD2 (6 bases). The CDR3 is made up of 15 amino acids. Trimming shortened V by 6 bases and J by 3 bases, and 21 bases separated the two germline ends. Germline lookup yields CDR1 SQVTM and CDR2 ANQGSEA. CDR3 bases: TGCAGCGTCCTGGGTCCGGGACTTAGGGGCTACGAGCAGTACTTC. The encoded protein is CSVLGPGLRGYEQYF.

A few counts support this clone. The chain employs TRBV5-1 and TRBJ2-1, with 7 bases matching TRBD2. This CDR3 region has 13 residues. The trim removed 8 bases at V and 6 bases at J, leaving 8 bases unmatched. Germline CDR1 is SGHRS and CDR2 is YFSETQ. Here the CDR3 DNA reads TGCGCCAGTGGTAATGCGGGAGCCAATGAGCAGTTCTTC. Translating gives CASGNAGANEQFF.

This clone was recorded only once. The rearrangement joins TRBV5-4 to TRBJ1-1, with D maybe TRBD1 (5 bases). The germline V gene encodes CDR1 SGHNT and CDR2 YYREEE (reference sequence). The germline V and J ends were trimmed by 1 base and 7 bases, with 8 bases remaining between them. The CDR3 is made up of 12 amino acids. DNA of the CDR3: TGTGCCAGCAGCTTGAGGGACCATGAAGCTTTCTTT. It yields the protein CASSLRDHEAFF. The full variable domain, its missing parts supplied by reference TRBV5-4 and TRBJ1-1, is ETGVTQSPTHLIKTRGQQVTLRCSSQSGHNTVSWYQQALGQGPQFIFQYYREEENGRGNFPPRFSGLQFPNYSSELNVNALELDDSALYLCASSLRDHEAFFGQGTRLTVV.

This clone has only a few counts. CDR3 protein: CASSPGMNTEAFF. Written as DNA, the CDR3 is TGTGCCAGCAGCCCCGGGATGAACACTGAAGCTTTCTTT. This chain joins TRBV7-9 and TRBJ1-1; D not certain. The germline CDR1 and CDR2 sequences are SEHNR and FQNEAQ (reference sequence). The V gene lost 5 bases and the J gene lost 0 bases, with 7 bases spanning the gap. This CDR3 has 13 residues.

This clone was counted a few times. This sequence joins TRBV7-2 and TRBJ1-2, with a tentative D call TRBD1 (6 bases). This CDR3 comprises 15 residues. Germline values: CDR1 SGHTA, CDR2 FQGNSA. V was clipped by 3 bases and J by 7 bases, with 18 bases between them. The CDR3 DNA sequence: TGTGCCAGCAGCTTTTCCACAGGGCCGGCTGGTGGCTACACCTTC. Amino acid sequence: CASSFSTGPAGGYTF.

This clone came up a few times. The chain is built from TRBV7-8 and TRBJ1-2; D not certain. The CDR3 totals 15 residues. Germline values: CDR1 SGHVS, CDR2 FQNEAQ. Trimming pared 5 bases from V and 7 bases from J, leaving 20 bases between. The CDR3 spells CASSRGLAGSRGYTF. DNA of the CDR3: TGTGCCAGCAGCCGGGGTCTTGCGGGGTCCCGTGGCTACACCTTC.

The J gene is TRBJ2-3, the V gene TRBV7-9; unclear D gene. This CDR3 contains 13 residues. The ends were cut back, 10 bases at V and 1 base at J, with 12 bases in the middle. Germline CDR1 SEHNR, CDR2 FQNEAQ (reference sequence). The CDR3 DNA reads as TGTGCCACCCGGCAGATTGGCACAGATACGCAGTATTTT. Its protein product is CATRQIGTDTQYF.

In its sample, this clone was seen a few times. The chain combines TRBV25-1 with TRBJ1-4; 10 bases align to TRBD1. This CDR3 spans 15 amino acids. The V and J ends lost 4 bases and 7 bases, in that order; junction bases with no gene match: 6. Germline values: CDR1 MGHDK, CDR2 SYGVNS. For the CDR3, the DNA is TGTGCCAGCAGTGCCCGACAGGGGGCACGTGAAAAACTGTTTTTT. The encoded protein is CASSARQGAREKLFF.

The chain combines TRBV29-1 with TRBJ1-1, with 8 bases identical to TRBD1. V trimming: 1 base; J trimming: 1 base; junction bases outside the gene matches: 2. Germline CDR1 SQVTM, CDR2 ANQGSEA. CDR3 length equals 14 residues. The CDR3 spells CSVEGGTGNTEAFF. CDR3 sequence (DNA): TGCAGCGTTGAAGGTGGGACAGGGAACACTGAAGCTTTCTTT. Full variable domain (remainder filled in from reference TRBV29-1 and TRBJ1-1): SAVISQKPSRDICQRGTSLTIQCQVDSQVTMMFWYRQQPGQSLTLIATANQGSEATYESGFVIDKFPISRPNLTFSTLTVSNMSPEDSSIYLCSVEGGTGNTEAFFGQGTRLTVV.